The present T cell receptor (beta chain) was sequenced within a study of human T cells and chemical hapten exposure. Study-wide results and limits: Every donor had alopecia, and their immune response may therefore differ from healthy people's.

As to time point: patch test 1, 2 weeks after DPC sensitization. Indicated treatment: therapeutic diphenylcyclopropenone sensitization with weekly scalp DPC. At patch-test visits, sampling came before the patch test. This clonotype was detected ten times or more. Its antigen is unidentified. The CDR3 contains 12 residues. V lost 0 bases to trimming and J lost 11 bases, with 10 bases between them. Germline CDR1 and CDR2: LNHNV and YYDKDF (reference sequence). Unique molecular identifiers were linked by the library to individual cDNA molecules. Original handling: Samples contained a median of roughly 93,000 TCRs, with a range of about 20,000 to 750,000. MiXCR, run by TCRdb on the RACE reads, gives a single entry per CDR3 protein. The V and J calls come from TCRdb's annotation, not from the publication. The sample holds about 360,000 distinct CDR3 sequences, under 9% seen once.

The TCR comes from a young woman with alopecia areata. Some clones in this sample may be carry-over from other donors' samples. This rearrangement joins TRBV15 to TRBJ1-2; D unclear. The sequences come from whole blood, collected in connection with sensitization to the hapten diphenylcyclopropenone (DPC). The CDR3 protein is CATSRDRGSYTF. The CDR3 DNA reads TGTGCCACCAGCAGAGATCGGGGAAGTTACACCTTC. The complete variable domain, with remaining parts taken from reference TRBV15 and TRBJ1-2, reads DAMVIQNPRYQVTQFGKPVTLSCSQTLNHNVMYWYQQKSSQAPKLLFHYYDKDFNNEADTPDNFQSRRPNTSFCFLDIRSPGLGDTAMYLCATSRDRGSYTFGSGTRLTVV.